This T cell receptor beta chain was documented in a study of vaccination and CD4 T cells after COVID-19. In the study overall: Median time from second vaccine dose to sampling was 72 days (14 to 241). General study points: The median proportion of reactive clones detected only post-vaccination in convalescent patients was approximately 87%. In convalescent patients, 304 of 307 vaccine-specific clones were mono-reactive for SARS-CoV-2 spike.

Cultured CD4+ T-cell DNA underwent Oncomine TCR Beta short-read sequencing. One entry per CDR3 protein results from TCRdb running MiXCR on the PCR reads. The data hold over 15,000 distinct CDR3 sequences, with roughly 55% observed a single time. Stated treatment: approximately 11-day PBMC culture with coronavirus spike peptide pools or control peptides (ViraFEST assay). Notes on this clonotype: Its antigen is currently unknown.

After removal of 0 bases from V and 7 bases from J, the junction contained 11 bases not matched to a gene. Per the germline V gene, CDR1 is MNHEY and CDR2 is SVGEGT. There are 17 residues in the CDR3. This TCR derives from a human donor who had recovered from COVID-19. V is TRBV6-2 or TRBV6-3 and J is TRBJ2-1; 8 nucleotides match TRBD2. The starting material was CD4+ T cells from blood, cultured in vitro, obtained after SARS-CoV-2 vaccination. The CDR3 DNA reads TGTGCCAGCAGTTACTCGACTGGTCGGGGGGGCCGAAATGAGCAGTTCTTC. Protein sequence: CASSYSTGRGGRNEQFF.